This note documents a single T cell receptor (beta chain) sequence. The data belong to a study of blood T cell repertoires in COVID-19. As for the study in general: Italy, Spain and the United States were the sources of the convalescent and acute COVID-19 samples.

V was clipped by 5 bases and J by 8 bases; unmatched bases: 23. Per the germline V gene, CDR1 is WNHNN and CDR2 is SYGVQD (reference sequence). This CDR3 comprises 19 residues. Per the study methods: Estimation of nucleated cell counts was performed using reference gene primer amplification. Assay used: immunoSEQ multiplex PCR; TCRdb lists only in-frame clones, some missing. V and J calls and clone size are as listed in that table; D and trimming were resolved from the DNA. Among around 110,000 clones listed, around four fifths were seen once. The gene calls are TRBV10-1 and TRBJ2-2; 7 nucleotides agree with TRBD2. The specimen was peripheral blood. This clonotype was sampled from a man aged 25 to 40 with acute or convalescent COVID-19. CDR3 amino acids: CASSQRGVSREIGIGELFF. CDR3 sequence (DNA): TGCGCCAGCAGTCAGCGGGGTGTTTCGCGGGAAATTGGGATAGGGGAGCTGTTTTTT.